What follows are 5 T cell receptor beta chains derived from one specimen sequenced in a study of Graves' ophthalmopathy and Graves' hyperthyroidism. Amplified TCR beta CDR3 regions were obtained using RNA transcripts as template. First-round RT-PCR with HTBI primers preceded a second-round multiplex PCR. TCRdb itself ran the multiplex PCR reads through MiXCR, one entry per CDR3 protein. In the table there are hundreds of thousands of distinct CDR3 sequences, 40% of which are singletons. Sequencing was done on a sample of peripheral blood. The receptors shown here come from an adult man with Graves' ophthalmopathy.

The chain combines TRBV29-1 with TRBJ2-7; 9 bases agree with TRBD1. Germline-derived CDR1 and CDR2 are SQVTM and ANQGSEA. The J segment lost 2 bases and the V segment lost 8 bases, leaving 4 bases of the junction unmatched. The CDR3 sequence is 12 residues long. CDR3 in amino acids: CSLGTGTYEQYF. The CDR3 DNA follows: TGCAGCTTAGGGACAGGGACCTACGAGCAGTACTTC.

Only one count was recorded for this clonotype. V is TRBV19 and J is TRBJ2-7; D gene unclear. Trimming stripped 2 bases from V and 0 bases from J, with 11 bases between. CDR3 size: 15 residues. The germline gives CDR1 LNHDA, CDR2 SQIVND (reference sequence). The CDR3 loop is CASSISTVASYEQYF. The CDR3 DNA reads TGTGCCAGTAGTATATCCACAGTGGCCTCCTACGAGCAGTACTTC.

The CDR3 DNA sequence: TGTGCCAGTAGTCTCACTAGAATCAACGAGCAGTACTTC. Its translation is CASSLTRINEQYF. The chain recombines TRBV19 with TRBJ2-7; possibly TRBD2 for D (5 bases). V shed 5 bases and J shed 5 bases, with 13 bases lying between them. Germline CDR1 is LNHDA and CDR2 is SQIVND (reference sequence). The CDR3 is made up of 13 amino acids.

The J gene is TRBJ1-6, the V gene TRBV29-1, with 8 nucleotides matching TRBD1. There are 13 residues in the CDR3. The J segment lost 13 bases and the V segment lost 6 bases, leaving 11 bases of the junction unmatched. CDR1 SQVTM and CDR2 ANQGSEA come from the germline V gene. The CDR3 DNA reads TGCAGCGTCGCGGACAGGGTGGAACAGCCCCTCCACTTT. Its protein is CSVADRVEQPLHF.

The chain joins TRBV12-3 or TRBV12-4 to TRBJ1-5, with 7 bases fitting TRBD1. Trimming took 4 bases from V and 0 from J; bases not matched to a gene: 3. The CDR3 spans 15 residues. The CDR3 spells CASSWTGYSNQPQHF. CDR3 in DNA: TGTGCCAGCAGTTGGACAGGCTATAGCAATCAGCCCCAGCATTTT.